A single sample is the source of the 11 T cell receptor beta chains below, sequenced in a study of blood T cells in healthy people across ages. Primed by a sample-barcoded 5' primer and a J-beta primer mix, a second PCR proceeded for 7 to 11 cycles. TCRdb re-called the 5' RACE reads with MiXCR, one entry per CDR3 protein. The sample carries more than 500,000 distinct CDR3 sequences, about 28% recorded once. This same sample was also part of a study on T cells of mothers and their children.

What was sequenced was blood. Source of these receptors: a boy aged 2 to 9 in good health.

V usage is TRBV29-1 and J usage is TRBJ2-2, with D unclear. Germline CDR1 is SQVTM and CDR2 is ANQGSEA. This CDR3 region has 14 residues. The ends were cut back, 4 bases at V and 0 bases at J, with 9 bases in the middle. The CDR3 DNA follows: TGCAGCGTTGCGTCGGCCTCGAACACCGGGGAGCTGTTTTTT. This encodes CSVASASNTGELFF.

This chain joins TRBV20-1 and TRBJ2-1; D ambiguous. The J call is in doubt because the DNA end fits TRBJ2-7 better. The CDR3 is 13 amino acids. Germline CDR1 and CDR2: DFQATT and SNEGSKA (reference sequence). In DNA form, the CDR3 reads TGCAGTGCTAGAGATCTCAGCGTTTACGAGCAGTACTTC. Translated, it gives CSARDLSVYEQYF.

V is TRBV29-1 and J is TRBJ2-5; either TRBD1 or TRBD2 may supply D (5 bases each). Germline CDR1 and CDR2: SQVTM and ANQGSEA. There are 13 residues in the CDR3. The V end was cut by 8 bases, the J end by 0 bases, with 13 bases between. CDR3 amino acids: CSFSRGNQETQYF. Written as DNA, the CDR3 is TGCAGCTTCTCACGGGGCAACCAAGAGACCCAGTACTTC.

This clonotype was detected a few times. The V call is TRBV2, the J call TRBJ1-2; D is possibly TRBD1 (5 bases). CDR3 length: 18 amino acids. Trimming removed 0 bases at V and 4 bases at J, with 21 bases between. Germline-derived CDR1 and CDR2 are SNHLY and FYNNEI. CDR3 DNA sequence: TGTGCCAGCAGTGAAGCTAGGACATTTTTCTACTGGGGCTATGGCTACACCTTC. Translated: CASSEARTFFYWGYGYTF.

This clonotype was seen ten or more times. The V gene is TRBV5-1, the J gene TRBJ2-5; D is unresolved. The germline V and J ends were trimmed by 1 base and 2 bases, with 9 bases remaining between them. The CDR3 sequence is 14 residues long. Germline V gene lookup returns CDR1 SGHRS and CDR2 YFSETQ. For the CDR3, the DNA is TGCGCCAGCAGCTTGTCTGCATCTCAAGAGACCCAGTACTTC. Residues: CASSLSASQETQYF. The variable domain in full, with the rest retrieved from reference TRBV5-1 and TRBJ2-5, is KAGVTQTPRYLIKTRGQQVTLSCSPISGHRSVSWYQQTPGQGLQFLFEYFSETQRNKGNFPGRFSGRQFSNSRSEMNVSTLELGDSALYLCASSLSASQETQYFGPGTRLLVL.

As concerns this clonotype: An end of the junction does not agree with germline; a read error may underlie this. The rearrangement uses TRBV5-1 and TRBJ1-1; no reliable D call. This CDR3 region has 14 residues. The germline V gene has CDR1 SGHRS and CDR2 YFSETQ. The CDR3 sequence: CDSSPQTSAGEAFF. CDR3 nucleotides: TGCGACAGCAGCCCCCAGACATCGGCGGGTGAAGCTTTCTTT.

This clonotype was recorded at least ten times. This chain links TRBV27 with TRBJ2-7; 8 nucleotides agree with TRBD1. Germline CDR1 MNHEY, CDR2 SMNVEV (reference sequence). There are 13 residues in the CDR3. The junction had 1 base not matched to a gene; V was cut back by 4 bases and J by 2 bases. The CDR3 loop reads CASSSGGTYEQYF. CDR3 in DNA: TGTGCCAGCAGTTCAGGGGGCACCTACGAGCAGTACTTC.

This clonotype was seen a handful of times. This chain uses TRBV5-1 with TRBJ2-1; the D gene is possibly TRBD1 (5 bases). The V end was cut by 3 bases, the J end by 8 bases, with 12 bases between. The CDR3 has 13 residues. The germline V gene encodes CDR1 SGHRS and CDR2 YFSETQ. The CDR3 is CASSSPGHDEQFF. The CDR3 nucleotides read TGCGCCAGCAGCTCCCCCGGACACGATGAGCAGTTCTTC.

A few counts support this clonotype. V is TRBV7-9 and J is TRBJ2-3; D unresolved. The V end was cut by 1 base, the J end by 1 base, with 9 bases between. Germline V gene data show CDR1 as SEHNR and CDR2 as FQNEAQ (reference sequence). The CDR3 has 15 amino acids. The CDR3 DNA reads as TGTGCCAGCAGCTTAGTGGGTTTGGGCACAGATACGCAGTATTTT. Translated: CASSLVGLGTDTQYF. The variable domain in full, with the rest retrieved from reference TRBV7-9 and TRBJ2-3, is DTGVSQNPRHKITKRGQNVTFRCDPISEHNRLYWYRQTLGQGPEFLTYFQNEAQLEKSRLLSDRFSAERPKGSFSTLEIQRTEQGDSAMYLCASSLVGLGTDTQYFGPGTRLTVL.

V usage is TRBV12-3 or TRBV12-4 and J usage is TRBJ1-2; D not resolved. CDR3 size: 12 residues. Between the trimmed V and J ends, which lost 6 bases and 3 bases, there was a span of 8 bases. Here the CDR3 reads CASRGDYYGYTF. The CDR3 coding sequence is TGTGCCAGCAGGGGCGATTACTATGGCTACACCTTC.

The rearrangement joins TRBV6-6 to TRBJ1-1, with a weak D call TRBD1 (5 bases). The CDR3 extends over 14 amino acids. CDR1 and CDR2 from the germline V gene are MNHNY and SVGAGI (reference sequence). The germline V and J ends were trimmed by 6 bases and 4 bases, with 15 bases remaining between them. CDR3 amino acids: CASSTLGVTTEAFF. CDR3 DNA: TGTGCCAGCAGCACTTTGGGGGTTACCACTGAAGCTTTCTTT.